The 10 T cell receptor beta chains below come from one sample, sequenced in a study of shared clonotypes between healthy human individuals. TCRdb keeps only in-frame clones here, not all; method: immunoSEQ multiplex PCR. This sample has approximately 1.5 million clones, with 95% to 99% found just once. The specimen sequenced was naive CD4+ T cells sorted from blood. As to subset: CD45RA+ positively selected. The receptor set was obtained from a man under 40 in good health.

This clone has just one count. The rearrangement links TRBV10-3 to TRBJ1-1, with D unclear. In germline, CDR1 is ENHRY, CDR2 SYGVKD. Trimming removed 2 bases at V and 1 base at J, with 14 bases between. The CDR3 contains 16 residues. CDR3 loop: CAISEPSGPGNTEAFF. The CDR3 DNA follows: TGTGCCATCAGTGAGCCCTCCGGTCCGGGGAACACTGAAGCTTTCTTT.

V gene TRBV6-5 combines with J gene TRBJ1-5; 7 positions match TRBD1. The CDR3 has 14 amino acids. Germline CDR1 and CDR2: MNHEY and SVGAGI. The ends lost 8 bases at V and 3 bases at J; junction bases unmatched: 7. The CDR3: CASRVGTDNQPQHF. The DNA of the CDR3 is TGTGCCAGCCGCGTCGGGACAGACAATCAGCCCCAGCATTTT.

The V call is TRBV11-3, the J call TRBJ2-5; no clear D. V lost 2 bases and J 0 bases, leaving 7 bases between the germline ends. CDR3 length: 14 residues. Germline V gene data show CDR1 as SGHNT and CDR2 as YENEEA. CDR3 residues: CASSLSQDQETQYF. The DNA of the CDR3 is TGTGCCAGCAGCTTATCGCAGGACCAAGAGACCCAGTACTTC.

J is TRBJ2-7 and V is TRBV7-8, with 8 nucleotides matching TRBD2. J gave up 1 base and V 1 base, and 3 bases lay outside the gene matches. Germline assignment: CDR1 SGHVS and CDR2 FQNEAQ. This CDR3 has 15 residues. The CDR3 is CASSLDSGTSYEQYF. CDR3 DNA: TGTGCCAGCAGCTTAGATAGCGGGACTTCCTACGAGCAGTACTTC.

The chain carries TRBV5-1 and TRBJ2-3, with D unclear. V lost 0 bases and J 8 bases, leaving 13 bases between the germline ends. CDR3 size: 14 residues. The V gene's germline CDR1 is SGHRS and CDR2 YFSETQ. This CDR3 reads CASSLDRADGTQYF. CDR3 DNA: TGCGCCAGCAGCTTGGATCGGGCTGACGGTACGCAGTATTTT.

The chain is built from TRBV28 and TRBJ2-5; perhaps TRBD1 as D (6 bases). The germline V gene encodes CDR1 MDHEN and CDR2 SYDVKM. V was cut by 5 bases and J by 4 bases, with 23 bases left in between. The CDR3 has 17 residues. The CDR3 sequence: CASSKDSFRGLGETQYF. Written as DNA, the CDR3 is TGTGCCAGCAGTAAAGACTCCTTCAGGGGCTTGGGAGAGACCCAGTACTTC. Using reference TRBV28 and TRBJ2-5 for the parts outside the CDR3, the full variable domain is DVKVTQSSRYLVKRTGEKVFLECVQDMDHENMFWYRQDPGLGLRLIYFSYDVKMKEKGDIPEGYSVSREKKERFSLILESASTNQTSMYLCASSKDSFRGLGETQYFGPGTRLLVL.

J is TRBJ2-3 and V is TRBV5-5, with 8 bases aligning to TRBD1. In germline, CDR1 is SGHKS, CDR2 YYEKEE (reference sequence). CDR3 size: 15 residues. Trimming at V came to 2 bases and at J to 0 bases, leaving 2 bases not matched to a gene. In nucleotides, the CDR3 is TGTGCCAGCAGCTTAGGACAGGGAAGCACAGATACGCAGTATTTT. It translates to CASSLGQGSTDTQYF.

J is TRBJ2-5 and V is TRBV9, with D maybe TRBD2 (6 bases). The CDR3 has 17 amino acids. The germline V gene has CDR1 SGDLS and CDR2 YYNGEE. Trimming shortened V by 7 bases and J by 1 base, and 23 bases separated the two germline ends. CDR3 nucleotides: TGTGCCAGCCCCGTACCCTCTAGCGCTGAACCCCAAGAGACCCAGTACTTC. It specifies CASPVPSSAEPQETQYF.

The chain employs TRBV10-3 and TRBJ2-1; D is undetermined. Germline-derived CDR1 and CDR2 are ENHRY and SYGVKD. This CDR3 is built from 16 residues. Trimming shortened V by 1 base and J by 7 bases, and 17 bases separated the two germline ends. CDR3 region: CAISEFQERTVNEQFF. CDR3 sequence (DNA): TGTGCCATCAGTGAGTTTCAGGAGAGGACGGTTAATGAGCAGTTCTTC.

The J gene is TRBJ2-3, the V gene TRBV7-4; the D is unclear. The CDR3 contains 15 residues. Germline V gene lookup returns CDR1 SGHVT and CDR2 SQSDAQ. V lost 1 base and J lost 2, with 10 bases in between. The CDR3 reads CASSLGLQFTDTQYF. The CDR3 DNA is TGTGCCAGCAGCTTAGGGCTACAATTCACAGATACGCAGTATTTT.